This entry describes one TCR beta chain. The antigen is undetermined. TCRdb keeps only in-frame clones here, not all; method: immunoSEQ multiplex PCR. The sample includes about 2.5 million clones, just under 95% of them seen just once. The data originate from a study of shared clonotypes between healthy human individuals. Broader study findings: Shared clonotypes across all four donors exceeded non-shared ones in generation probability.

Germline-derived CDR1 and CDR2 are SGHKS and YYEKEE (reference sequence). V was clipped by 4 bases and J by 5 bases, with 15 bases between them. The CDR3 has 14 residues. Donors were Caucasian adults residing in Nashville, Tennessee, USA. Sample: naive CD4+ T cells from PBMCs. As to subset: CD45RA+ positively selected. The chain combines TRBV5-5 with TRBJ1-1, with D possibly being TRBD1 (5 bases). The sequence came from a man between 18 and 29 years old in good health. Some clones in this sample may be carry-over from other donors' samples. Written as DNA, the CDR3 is TGTGCCAGCAGCCTAAGAAGGGGTTCTACTGAAGCTTTCTTT. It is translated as CASSLRRGSTEAFF.